These 11 T cell receptor beta chains were sequenced from one sample in a study of shared clonotypes between healthy human individuals. Sequenced by immunoSEQ multiplex PCR; TCRdb stores in-frame clones only, minus some. The sample yields approximately 470,000 clones, more than 65% seen once. The sample comprised PBMCs. Receptor source: a middle-aged woman in good health. Some clones in this sample may be carry-over from other donors' samples.

With respect to this clone: A far bigger clonotype differs at one base, so this is likely a read error. The rearrangement uses TRBV7-3 and TRBJ2-5; D assignment may be TRBD1 or TRBD2 (6 bases each). CDR3 length: 16 amino acids. Germline-derived CDR1 and CDR2 are SGHTA and FQGTGA. CDR3 DNA sequence: TGTGCCAACAGCCCTCAGACAGGAGGGGGACAAGAGACCCAGTACTTC. The encoded protein is CANSPQTGGGQETQYF.

This clone was picked up one time. The CDR3 bases are TGCGCCAGCAGCTCCCAGCCGACCGGGGCCTCCTACGAGCAGTACTTC. The encoded protein is CASSSQPTGASYEQYF. The V gene is TRBV5-1, the J gene TRBJ2-7; D could derive from TRBD1 or TRBD2 (5 bases each). V lost 3 bases to trimming and J lost 0 bases, with 16 bases between them. The CDR3 length is 16 residues. Germline CDR1 is SGHRS and CDR2 is YFSETQ.

This chain links TRBV5-6 with TRBJ1-5, with D tentatively TRBD1 (6 bases). This CDR3 has 17 residues. Germline lookup yields CDR1 SGHDT and CDR2 YYEEEE. The ends were cut back, 1 base at V and 1 base at J, with 15 bases in the middle. This CDR3 is CASSLWQGRTSNQPQHF. CDR3 bases: TGTGCCAGCAGCTTGTGGCAGGGGAGGACGAGCAATCAGCCCCAGCATTTT.

The chain recombines TRBV2 with TRBJ2-7; 10 bases fit TRBD1. Germline CDR1 and CDR2: SNHLY and FYNNEI. V shed 6 bases and J 0 bases; nucleotides not matched to a gene: 5. The CDR3 loop spans 15 amino acids. The DNA of the CDR3 is TGTGCCAGCAGACCGGGACAGGGGCCCTCCTACGAGCAGTACTTC. This encodes CASRPGQGPSYEQYF.

J is TRBJ2-5 and V is TRBV7-2; D remains unclear. V lost 2 bases and J 5 bases, leaving 15 bases between the germline ends. Germline V lookup: CDR1 SGHTA, CDR2 FQGNSA. CDR3 length equals 15 residues. The DNA of the CDR3 is TGTGCCAGCAGCTTACGTGGTCGGGCCATGGAGACCCAGTACTTC. Translation gives CASSLRGRAMETQYF.

This clone is a singleton in its sample. The rearrangement joins TRBV7-6 to TRBJ1-1; 7 positions agree with TRBD1. The germline V gene encodes CDR1 SGHVS and CDR2 FNYEAQ. The CDR3 has 15 residues. With 5 bases clipped from V and 0 bases from J, the junction kept 6 bases outside the gene matches. CDR3 loop: CASSPRQGMNTEAFF. CDR3 nucleotide sequence: TGTGCCAGCAGCCCCCGACAGGGAATGAACACTGAAGCTTTCTTT.

This clone was counted only a few times. This may be a read error: a much more frequent sequence differs by one nucleotide. Other nucleotide sequences in the sample specify the same CDR3. This rearrangement joins TRBV6-1 to TRBJ2-1, with TRBD2 matching 12 bases. J lost 6 bases, V lost 6 bases, and 6 bases had no gene match. The CDR3 extends over 15 amino acids. The germline V gene has CDR1 MNHNS and CDR2 SASEGT. Written as DNA, the CDR3 is TGTGCCAGCAGCGAACGGACTAGCGGGATCAATGAGCAGTTCTTC. Protein sequence: CASSERTSGINEQFF.

Details on this clone: A far bigger clonotype differs at one base, so this is likely a read error. Other nucleotide sequences in the sample specify the same CDR3. This CDR3 is CASGTAYYGYTF. CDR3 bases: TGTGCCAGCGGAACGGCTTACTATGGCTACACCTTC. This chain connects TRBV28 to TRBJ1-2; D call uncertain. Trimming pared 8 bases from V and 3 bases from J, leaving 10 bases between. The CDR3 length is 12 residues. Per the germline V gene, CDR1 is MDHEN and CDR2 is SYDVKM.

Comments on this clone: Given a far larger clone just one base away, this is likely a sequencing read error. The chain joins TRBV29-1 to TRBJ2-7, with a tentative D call TRBD1 (7 bases). Trimming stripped 6 bases from V and 4 bases from J, with 16 bases between. CDR3 length: 13 amino acids. The V gene's germline CDR1 is SQVTM and CDR2 ANQGSEA. CDR3 amino acids: CSVGGQSVYEQYF. As DNA, the CDR3 is TGCAGCGTGGGGGGACAGAGCGTATACGAGCAGTACTTC.

The chain employs TRBV19 and TRBJ1-3; D uncertain. The CDR3 is 14 residues long. Trimming took 3 bases from V and 0 from J, leaving 6 bases between them. Germline V gives CDR1 LNHDA, CDR2 SQIVND (reference sequence). Here the CDR3 reads CASSINPSGNTIYF. Here the CDR3 DNA reads TGTGCCAGTAGTATCAACCCCTCTGGAAACACCATATATTTT.

The chain uses TRBV30 and TRBJ2-7; TRBD2 matches 7 bases. The CDR3 sequence is 13 residues long. V trimming: 2 bases; J trimming: 4 bases; junction bases outside the gene matches: 5. Germline V gives CDR1 GTSNPN, CDR2 SVGIG (reference sequence). For the CDR3, the DNA is TGTGCCTGGAGTAGCGGGACTCTTTACGAGCAGTACTTC. This sequence encodes CAWSSGTLYEQYF.